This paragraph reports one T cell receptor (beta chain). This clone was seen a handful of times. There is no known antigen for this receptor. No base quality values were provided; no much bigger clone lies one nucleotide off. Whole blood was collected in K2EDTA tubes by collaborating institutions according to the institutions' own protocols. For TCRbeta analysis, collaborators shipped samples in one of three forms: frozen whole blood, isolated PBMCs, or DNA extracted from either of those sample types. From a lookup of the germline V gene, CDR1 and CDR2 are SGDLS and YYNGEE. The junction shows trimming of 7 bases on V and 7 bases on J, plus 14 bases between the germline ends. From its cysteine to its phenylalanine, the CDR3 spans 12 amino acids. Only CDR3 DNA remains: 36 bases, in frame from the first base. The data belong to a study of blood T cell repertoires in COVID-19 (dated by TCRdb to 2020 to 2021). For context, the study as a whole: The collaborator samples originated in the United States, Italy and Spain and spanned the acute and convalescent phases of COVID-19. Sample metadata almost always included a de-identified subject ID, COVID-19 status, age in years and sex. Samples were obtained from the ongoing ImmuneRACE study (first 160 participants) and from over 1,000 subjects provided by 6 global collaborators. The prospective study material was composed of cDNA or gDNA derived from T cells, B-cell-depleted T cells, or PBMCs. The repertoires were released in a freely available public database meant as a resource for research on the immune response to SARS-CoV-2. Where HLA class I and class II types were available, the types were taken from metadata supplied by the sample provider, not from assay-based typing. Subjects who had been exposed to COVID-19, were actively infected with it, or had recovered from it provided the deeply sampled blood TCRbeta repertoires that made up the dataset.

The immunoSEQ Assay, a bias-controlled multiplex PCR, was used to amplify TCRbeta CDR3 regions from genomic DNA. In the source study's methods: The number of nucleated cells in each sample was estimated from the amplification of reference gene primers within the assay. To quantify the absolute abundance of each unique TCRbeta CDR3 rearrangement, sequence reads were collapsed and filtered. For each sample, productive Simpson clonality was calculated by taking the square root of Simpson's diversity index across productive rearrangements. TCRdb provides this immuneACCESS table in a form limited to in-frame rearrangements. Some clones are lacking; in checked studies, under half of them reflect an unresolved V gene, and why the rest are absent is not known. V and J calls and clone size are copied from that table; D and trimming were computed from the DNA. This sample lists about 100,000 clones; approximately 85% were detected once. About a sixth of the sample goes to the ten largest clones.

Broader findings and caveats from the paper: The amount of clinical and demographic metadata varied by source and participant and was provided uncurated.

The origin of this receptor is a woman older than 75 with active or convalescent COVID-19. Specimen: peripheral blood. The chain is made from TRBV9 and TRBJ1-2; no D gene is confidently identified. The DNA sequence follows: TGTGCCAGCGGCCGATGGGAGACTGGCTACACCTTC. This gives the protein CASGRWETGYTF.